One and the same sample provided the 18 T cell receptor beta chains below, sequenced in a study of T-cell reconstitution after alpha-beta-depleted transplantation in children. The TCRbeta library was prepared with unique molecular identifiers. TCRdb passed the PCR reads through MiXCR, listing each CDR3 protein once. The sample holds around 490,000 distinct CDR3 sequences, roughly 11% seen once. Sequencing used PBMCs, mostly from graft donor cells, obtained 180 days after TCRalphabeta/CD19-depleted stem cell transplant. The origin of the receptors is a female patient aged 2 to 10 who had a stem cell transplant for aplastic anemia, so the T cells may come from the graft donor.

This clonotype was seen at least ten times. The V gene is TRBV7-2, the J gene TRBJ1-2; D remains unclear. The CDR3 totals 12 residues. Germline assignment: CDR1 SGHTA and CDR2 FQGNSA. Trimming took 7 bases from V and 12 from J, leaving 18 bases between them. The CDR3 DNA reads as TGTGCCAGCACCCCGCAGCGCCAGTCAAACACCTTC. Protein product: CASTPQRQSNTF. Full variable domain (missing parts from reference TRBV7-2 and TRBJ1-2): GAGVSQSPSNKVTEKGKDVELRCDPISGHTALYWYRQSLGQGLEFLIYFQGNSAPDKSGLPSDRFSAERTGGSVSTLTIQRTQQEDSAVYLCASTPQRQSNTFGSGTRLTVV.

The V and J genes are TRBV6-5 and TRBJ2-3; TRBD2 matches at 8 bases. Per germline, CDR1 MNHEY and CDR2 SVGAGI. The CDR3 runs 17 residues. V was pared by 2 bases and J by 2 bases, with 9 bases of the junction left unmatched. The CDR3 DNA reads TGTGCCAGCAGTTACGGCATAGCGGGAAGGTCCACAGATACGCAGTATTTT. It specifies CASSYGIAGRSTDTQYF.

This clonotype was seen more than once but under ten times. The V and J genes are TRBV10-3 and TRBJ2-2, with a weak D call TRBD1 (5 bases). Germline assignment: CDR1 ENHRY and CDR2 SYGVKD. V was clipped by 6 bases and J by 4 bases, with 12 bases between them. The CDR3 covers 14 residues. The CDR3 protein is CAISPTGTTGELFF. CDR3 DNA: TGTGCCATCAGCCCCACAGGAACCACCGGGGAGCTGTTTTTT.

This clonotype has only a few counts. The gene calls are TRBV7-8 and TRBJ1-2; D is ambiguous. CDR3 size: 14 residues. V lost 2 bases, J lost 5 bases, and 12 bases lay in between. CDR1 and CDR2 (germline): SGHVS, FQNEAQ. The CDR3 spells CASSLKGTEYGYTF. The DNA for the CDR3 is TGTGCCAGCAGCTTAAAGGGTACTGAGTATGGCTACACCTTC.

This clonotype was seen more than once but under ten times. This chain connects TRBV5-1 to TRBJ2-5; D perhaps matches TRBD2 (7 bases). The germline gives CDR1 SGHRS, CDR2 YFSETQ. The CDR3 sequence is 16 residues long. Trimming left V 1 base short and J 1 base short, with 14 bases between. The CDR3 sequence is CASSLRGGGAQETQYF. CDR3 DNA sequence: TGCGCCAGCAGCTTGAGAGGGGGAGGGGCCCAAGAGACCCAGTACTTC.

The chain employs TRBV28 and TRBJ2-7; D is perhaps TRBD2 (5 bases). V was cut by 4 bases and J by 4 bases, with 20 bases left in between. This CDR3 is 16 amino acids long. The germline CDR1 and CDR2 sequences are MDHEN and SYDVKM. This CDR3 reads CASSYSLSAAAYEQYF. Written as DNA, the CDR3 is TGTGCCAGCAGTTATTCCCTTTCAGCGGCCGCGTACGAGCAGTACTTC.

J is TRBJ2-1 and V is TRBV11-3; the D gene is possibly TRBD2 (6 bases). The V gene's germline CDR1 is SGHNT and CDR2 YENEEA. V was shortened by 7 bases and J by 2 bases, with 15 bases between the two germline ends. CDR3 length: 15 amino acids. DNA of the CDR3: TGTGCCAGCATGCTGTCGGGACTTCCCTACAATGAGCAGTTCTTC. This sequence encodes CASMLSGLPYNEQFF.

This clonotype appeared a few times. This chain links TRBV28 with TRBJ2-7, with D possibly matching TRBD2 (6 bases). Trimming took 5 bases from V and 7 from J, leaving 21 bases between them. CDR1 is MDHEN and CDR2 is SYDVKM in the germline V gene. The CDR3 loop spans 15 amino acids. CDR3 nucleotide sequence: TGTGCCAGCAGTAAAGCCTGGCGGGGAGGAAAGGAGCAGTACGTC. Encoded protein: CASSKAWRGGKEQYV.

This clonotype has just a few counts. The DNA of the CDR3 is TGCGCCAGCAGCTTGGCCGGGCTAGCGGGAGTAAAAAATGAGCAGTTCTTC. This encodes CASSLAGLAGVKNEQFF. V and J are TRBV5-1 and TRBJ2-1, with 10 bases fitting TRBD2. The V gene end was trimmed by 0 bases and the J gene end by 7 bases; junction bases not matched to a gene: 10. This CDR3 comprises 17 residues. Germline loops: CDR1 SGHRS, CDR2 YFSETQ. Complete variable domain (other parts from reference TRBV5-1 and TRBJ2-1): KAGVTQTPRYLIKTRGQQVTLSCSPISGHRSVSWYQQTPGQGLQFLFEYFSETQRNKGNFPGRFSGRQFSNSRSEMNVSTLELGDSALYLCASSLAGLAGVKNEQFFGPGTRLTVL.

The CDR3 region is CASGDGSGQPQHF. The DNA for the CDR3 is TGTGCCAGCGGAGACGGGTCGGGTCAGCCCCAGCATTTT. The genes are TRBV27 and TRBJ1-5; D gene unclear. Trimming took 8 bases from V and 6 from J, leaving 14 bases between them. The CDR3 has 13 residues. The germline gives CDR1 MNHEY, CDR2 SMNVEV (reference sequence).

The chain couples TRBV20-1 to TRBJ2-4; no clear D. The V gene's germline CDR1 is DFQATT and CDR2 SNEGSKA (reference sequence). The CDR3 extends over 12 amino acids. V dropped 7 bases and J dropped 1 base, with 8 bases sitting between them. The CDR3 region has the DNA TGCAGTGTTACCAGGGCCAAAAACATTCAGTACTTC. Protein product: CSVTRAKNIQYF.

The rearrangement links TRBV4-2 to TRBJ2-1; D uncertain. CDR1 and CDR2 (germline): LGHNA, YNFKEQ. The V end was cut by 3 bases, the J end by 9 bases, with 9 bases between. The CDR3 contains 12 residues. This chain's CDR3 is CASSHGWVEQFF. The CDR3 DNA sequence: TGTGCCAGCAGCCACGGTTGGGTTGAGCAGTTCTTC.

This clonotype was seen a few times. The chain uses TRBV27 and TRBJ2-7; D possibly matches TRBD1 or TRBD2 (5 bases each). This CDR3 has 12 residues. CDR1 and CDR2 from the germline V gene are MNHEY and SMNVEV (reference sequence). Trimming took 10 bases from V and 4 from J, leaving 14 bases between them. The CDR3 region is CATRTGLYEQYF. For the CDR3, the DNA is TGTGCCACCCGTACAGGACTGTACGAGCAGTACTTC.

The chain has TRBV11-2 and TRBJ1-3; D not certain. The CDR3 sequence is 12 residues long. Germline V CDR1 and CDR2: SGHAT, FQNNGV. Trimming removed 5 bases from V and 4 bases from J, with 6 bases in between. The CDR3 region is CASSGPGNTIYF. Here the CDR3 DNA reads TGTGCCAGCAGCGGGCCAGGAAACACCATATATTTT.

The chain combines TRBV5-6 with TRBJ2-7; 7 nucleotides align to TRBD2. Unmatched junction bases numbered 6, after V lost 1 base and J lost 2 bases. The CDR3 is 15 amino acids. The germline V gene has CDR1 SGHDT and CDR2 YYEEEE. The CDR3 loop reads CASSLMSGVPYEQYV. The CDR3 bases are TGTGCCAGCAGCTTGATGAGCGGGGTTCCCTACGAGCAGTACGTC.

The chain couples TRBV6-5 to TRBJ1-2; D may be TRBD1 (5 bases). Trimming pared 6 bases from V and 7 bases from J, leaving 9 bases between. Germline-derived CDR1 and CDR2 are MNHEY and SVGAGI. This CDR3 has 11 residues. This chain's CDR3 is CASRGRGGYTF. In DNA, the CDR3 is TGTGCCAGCAGGGGGCGTGGTGGCTACACCTTC.

The rearrangement joins TRBV20-1 to TRBJ2-3, with D perhaps matching TRBD2 (7 bases). Germline V gives CDR1 DFQATT, CDR2 SNEGSKA (reference sequence). V lost 0 bases and J 6 bases, leaving 13 bases between the germline ends. The CDR3 spans 14 residues. CDR3 residues: CSARDGRGGDTQYF. CDR3 in DNA: TGCAGTGCTAGAGATGGGAGGGGGGGGGATACGCAGTATTTT.

The chain has TRBV15 and TRBJ1-5; D possibly corresponds to TRBD1 (5 bases). In germline, CDR1 is LNHNV, CDR2 YYDKDF (reference sequence). The ends were cut back, 3 bases at V and 9 bases at J, with 18 bases in the middle. This CDR3 is built from 15 residues. CDR3 protein: CATSRAPGRSLPQHF. In DNA, the CDR3 is TGTGCCACCAGCAGGGCTCCAGGGAGGTCTCTGCCCCAGCATTTT. Drawing the rest from reference TRBV15 and TRBJ1-5, the complete variable domain is DAMVIQNPRYQVTQFGKPVTLSCSQTLNHNVMYWYQQKSSQAPKLLFHYYDKDFNNEADTPDNFQSRRPNTSFCFLDIRSPGLGDTAMYLCATSRAPGRSLPQHFGDGTRLSIL.